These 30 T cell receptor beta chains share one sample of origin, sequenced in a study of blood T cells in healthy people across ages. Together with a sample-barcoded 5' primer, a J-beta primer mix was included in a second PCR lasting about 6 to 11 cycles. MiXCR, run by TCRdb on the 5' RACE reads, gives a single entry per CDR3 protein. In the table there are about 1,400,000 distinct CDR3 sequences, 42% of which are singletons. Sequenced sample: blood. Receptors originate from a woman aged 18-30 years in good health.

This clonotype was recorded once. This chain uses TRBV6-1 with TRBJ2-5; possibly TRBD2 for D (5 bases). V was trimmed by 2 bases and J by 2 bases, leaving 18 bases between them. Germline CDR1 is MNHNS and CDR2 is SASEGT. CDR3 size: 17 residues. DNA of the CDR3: TGTGCCAGCAGTGAACCGTACAAGGGAGCGAGTCAAGAGACCCAGTACTTC. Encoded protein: CASSEPYKGASQETQYF.

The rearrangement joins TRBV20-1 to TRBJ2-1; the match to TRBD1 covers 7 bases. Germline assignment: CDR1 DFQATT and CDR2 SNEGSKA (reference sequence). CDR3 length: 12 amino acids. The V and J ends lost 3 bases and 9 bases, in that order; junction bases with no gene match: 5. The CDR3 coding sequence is TGCAGTGCTAGTTTAGGGGGCACTGAGCAGTTCTTC. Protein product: CSASLGGTEQFF.

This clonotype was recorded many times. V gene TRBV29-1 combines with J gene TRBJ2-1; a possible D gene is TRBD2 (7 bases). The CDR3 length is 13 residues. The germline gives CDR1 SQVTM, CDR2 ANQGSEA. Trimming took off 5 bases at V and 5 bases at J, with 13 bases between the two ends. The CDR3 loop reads CSVWGGDNNEQFF. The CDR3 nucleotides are TGCAGCGTTTGGGGGGGGGACAACAATGAGCAGTTCTTC.

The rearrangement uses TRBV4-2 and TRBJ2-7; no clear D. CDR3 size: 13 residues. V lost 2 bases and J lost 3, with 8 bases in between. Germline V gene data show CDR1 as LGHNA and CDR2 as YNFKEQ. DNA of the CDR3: TGTGCCAGCAGCCAATTAGGCGTCTACGAGCAGTACTTC. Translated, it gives CASSQLGVYEQYF.

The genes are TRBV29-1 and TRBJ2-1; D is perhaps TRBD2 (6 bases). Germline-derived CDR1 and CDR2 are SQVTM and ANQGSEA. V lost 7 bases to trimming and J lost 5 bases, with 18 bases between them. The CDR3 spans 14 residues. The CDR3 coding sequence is TGCAGCGGACAAGGCGGGACCCTTCACAATGAGCAGTTCTTC. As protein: CSGQGGTLHNEQFF.

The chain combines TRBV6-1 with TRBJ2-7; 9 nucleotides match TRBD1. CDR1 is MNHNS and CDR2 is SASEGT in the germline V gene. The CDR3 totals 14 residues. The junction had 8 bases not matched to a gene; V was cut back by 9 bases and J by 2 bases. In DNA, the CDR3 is TGTGCCAGTTTTCTCGGGGACAGGGCCTACGAGCAGTACTTC. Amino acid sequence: CASFLGDRAYEQYF.

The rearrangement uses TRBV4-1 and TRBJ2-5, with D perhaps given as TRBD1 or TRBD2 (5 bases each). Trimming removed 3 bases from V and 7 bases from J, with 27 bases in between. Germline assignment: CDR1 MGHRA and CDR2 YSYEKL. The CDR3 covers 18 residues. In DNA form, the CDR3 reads TGCGCCAGCAGCCAGGCCCTCATGACAAGGGAGAGGGGAGTGACCCAGTACTTC. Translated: CASSQALMTRERGVTQYF.

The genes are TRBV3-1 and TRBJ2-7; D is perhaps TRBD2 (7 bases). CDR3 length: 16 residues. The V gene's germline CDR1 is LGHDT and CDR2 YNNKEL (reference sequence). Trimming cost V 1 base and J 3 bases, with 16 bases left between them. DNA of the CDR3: TGTGCCAGCAGCCAAGTTGCGGGGGCGTCTGGCTACGAGCAGTACTTC. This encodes CASSQVAGASGYEQYF.

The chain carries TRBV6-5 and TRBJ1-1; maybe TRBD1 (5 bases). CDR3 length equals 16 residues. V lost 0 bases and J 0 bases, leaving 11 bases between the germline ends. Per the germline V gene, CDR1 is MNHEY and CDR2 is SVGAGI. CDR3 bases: TGTGCCAGCAGTTACTCAATCAAGGACATGAACACTGAAGCTTTCTTT. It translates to CASSYSIKDMNTEAFF.

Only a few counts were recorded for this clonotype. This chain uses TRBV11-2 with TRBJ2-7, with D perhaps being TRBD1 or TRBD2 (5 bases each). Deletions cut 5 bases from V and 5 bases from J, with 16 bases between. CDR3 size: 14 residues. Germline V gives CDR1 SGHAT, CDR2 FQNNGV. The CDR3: CASSPIGRGDEQYF. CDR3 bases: TGTGCCAGCAGCCCAATAGGCCGAGGGGACGAGCAGTACTTC.

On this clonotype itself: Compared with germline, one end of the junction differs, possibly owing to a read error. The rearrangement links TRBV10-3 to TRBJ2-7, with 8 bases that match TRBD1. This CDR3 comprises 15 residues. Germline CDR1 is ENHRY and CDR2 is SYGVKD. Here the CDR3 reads CAISERQGIAYERYF. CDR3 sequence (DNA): TGTGCCATCAGTGAAAGACAGGGGATAGCCTACGAGCGGTACTTC.

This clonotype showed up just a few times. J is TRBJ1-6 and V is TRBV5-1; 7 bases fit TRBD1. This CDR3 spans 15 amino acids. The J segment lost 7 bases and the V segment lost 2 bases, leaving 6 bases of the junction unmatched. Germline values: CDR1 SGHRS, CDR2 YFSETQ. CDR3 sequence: CASSLRQGWNSPLHF. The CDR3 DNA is TGCGCCAGCAGCTTAAGACAGGGTTGGAATTCACCCCTCCACTTT.

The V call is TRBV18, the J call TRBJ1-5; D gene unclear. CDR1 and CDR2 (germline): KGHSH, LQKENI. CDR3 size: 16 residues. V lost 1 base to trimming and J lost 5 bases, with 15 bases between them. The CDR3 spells CASSPRTGASDQPQHF. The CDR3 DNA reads TGTGCCAGCTCACCACGGACGGGAGCCTCTGATCAGCCCCAGCATTTT.

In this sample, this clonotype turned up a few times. The CDR3 loop reads CASSLTGGPQETQFF. CDR3 coding DNA: TGTGCCAGCAGCTTGACGGGAGGCCCACAAGAGACCCAGTTCTTC. The chain has TRBV7-2 and TRBJ2-5; 7 bases map to TRBD2. The J call may be faulty, since TRBJ2-1 better matches the DNA end. CDR3 size: 15 residues. The V gene's germline CDR1 is SGHTA and CDR2 FQGNSA.

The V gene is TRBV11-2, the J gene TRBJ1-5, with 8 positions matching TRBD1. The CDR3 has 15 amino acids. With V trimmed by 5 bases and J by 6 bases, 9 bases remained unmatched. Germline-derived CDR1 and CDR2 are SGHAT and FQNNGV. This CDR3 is CASSRQGTLGQPQHF. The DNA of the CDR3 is TGTGCCAGCAGCAGACAGGGGACCCTTGGTCAGCCCCAGCATTTT.

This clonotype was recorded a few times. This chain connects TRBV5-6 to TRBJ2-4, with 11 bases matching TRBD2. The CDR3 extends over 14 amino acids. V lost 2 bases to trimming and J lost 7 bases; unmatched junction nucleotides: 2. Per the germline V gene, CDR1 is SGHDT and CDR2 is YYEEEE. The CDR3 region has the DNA TGTGCCAGCAGCTTAGGGACTAGCGGCAACATTCAGTACTTC. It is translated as CASSLGTSGNIQYF.

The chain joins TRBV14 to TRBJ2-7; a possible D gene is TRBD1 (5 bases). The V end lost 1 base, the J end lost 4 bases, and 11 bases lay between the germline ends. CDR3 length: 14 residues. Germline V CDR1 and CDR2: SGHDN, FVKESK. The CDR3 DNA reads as TGTGCCAGCAGCCAAGGGCAGGGTCGGTACGAGCAGTACTTC. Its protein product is CASSQGQGRYEQYF.

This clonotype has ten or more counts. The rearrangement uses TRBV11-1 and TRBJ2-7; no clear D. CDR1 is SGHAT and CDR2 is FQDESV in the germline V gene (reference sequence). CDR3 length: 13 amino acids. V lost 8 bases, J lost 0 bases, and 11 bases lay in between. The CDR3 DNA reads TGTGCCAGCTTTAACGGTAACTCCTACGAGCAGTACTTC. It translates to CASFNGNSYEQYF.

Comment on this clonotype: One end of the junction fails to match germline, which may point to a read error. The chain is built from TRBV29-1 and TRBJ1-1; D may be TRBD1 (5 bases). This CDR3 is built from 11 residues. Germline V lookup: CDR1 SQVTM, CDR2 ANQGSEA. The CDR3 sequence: CSARQNAEAFF. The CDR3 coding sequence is TGCAGCGCCAGACAGAACGCTGAAGCTTTCTTT.

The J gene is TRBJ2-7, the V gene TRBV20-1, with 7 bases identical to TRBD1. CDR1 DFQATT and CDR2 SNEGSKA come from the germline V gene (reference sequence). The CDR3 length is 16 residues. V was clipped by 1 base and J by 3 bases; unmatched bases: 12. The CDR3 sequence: CSARAPNTGVGYEQYF. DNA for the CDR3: TGCAGTGCTAGAGCTCCTAATACAGGGGTGGGCTACGAGCAGTACTTC.

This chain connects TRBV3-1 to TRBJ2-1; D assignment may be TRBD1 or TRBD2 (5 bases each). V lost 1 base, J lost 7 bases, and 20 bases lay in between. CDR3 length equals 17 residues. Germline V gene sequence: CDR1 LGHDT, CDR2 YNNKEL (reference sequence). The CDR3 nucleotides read TGTGCCAGCAGCCAAGGTTCAGGGAGTAGCCTAGAGAATGAGCAGTTCTTC. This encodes CASSQGSGSSLENEQFF.

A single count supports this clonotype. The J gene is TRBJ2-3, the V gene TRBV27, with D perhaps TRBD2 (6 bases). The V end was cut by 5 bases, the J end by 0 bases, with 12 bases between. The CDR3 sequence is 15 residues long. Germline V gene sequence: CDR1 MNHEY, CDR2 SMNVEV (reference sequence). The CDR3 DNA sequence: TGTGCCAGCAGTCCGCGGACTATTAGCACAGATACGCAGTATTTT. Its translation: CASSPRTISTDTQYF.

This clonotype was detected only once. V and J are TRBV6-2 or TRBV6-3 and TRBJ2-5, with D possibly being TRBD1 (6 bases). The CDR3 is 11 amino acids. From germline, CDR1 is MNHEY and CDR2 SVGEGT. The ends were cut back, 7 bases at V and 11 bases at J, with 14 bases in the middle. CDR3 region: CASNQGFGQYF. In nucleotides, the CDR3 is TGTGCCAGCAACCAGGGGTTTGGGCAGTACTTC.

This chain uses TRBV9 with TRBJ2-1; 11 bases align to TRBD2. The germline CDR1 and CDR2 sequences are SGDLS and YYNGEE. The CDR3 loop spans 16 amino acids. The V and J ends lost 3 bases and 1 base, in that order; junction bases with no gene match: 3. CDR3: CASSGRTSGSYNEQFF. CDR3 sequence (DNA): TGTGCCAGCAGCGGGAGGACTAGCGGGTCCTACAATGAGCAGTTCTTC.

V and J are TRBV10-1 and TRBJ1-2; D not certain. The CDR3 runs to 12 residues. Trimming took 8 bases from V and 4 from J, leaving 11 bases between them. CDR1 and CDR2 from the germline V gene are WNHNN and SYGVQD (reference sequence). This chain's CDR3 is CASGEGIYGYTF. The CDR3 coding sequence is TGCGCCAGCGGGGAAGGGATCTATGGCTACACCTTC.

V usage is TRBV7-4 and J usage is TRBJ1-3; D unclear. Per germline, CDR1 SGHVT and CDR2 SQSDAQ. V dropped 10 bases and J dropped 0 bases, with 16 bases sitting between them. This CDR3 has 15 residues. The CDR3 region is CATRAVRDSGNTIYF. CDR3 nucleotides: TGTGCCACCCGAGCTGTCCGTGACTCTGGAAACACCATATATTTT.

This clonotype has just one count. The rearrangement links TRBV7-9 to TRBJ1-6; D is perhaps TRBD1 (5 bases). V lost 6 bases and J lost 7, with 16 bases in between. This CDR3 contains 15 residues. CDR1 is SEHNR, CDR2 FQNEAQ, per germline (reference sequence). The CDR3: CASSIWDGENSPLHF. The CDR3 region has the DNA TGTGCCAGCAGTATATGGGACGGGGAGAATTCACCCCTCCACTTT.

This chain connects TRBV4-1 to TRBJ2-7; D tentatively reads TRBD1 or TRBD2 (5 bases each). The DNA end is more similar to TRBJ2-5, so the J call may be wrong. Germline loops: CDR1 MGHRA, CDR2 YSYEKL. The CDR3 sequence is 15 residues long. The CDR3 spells CASSQDGGSRETQYF. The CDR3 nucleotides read TGCGCCAGCAGCCAAGATGGGGGAAGTAGGGAGACCCAGTACTTC.

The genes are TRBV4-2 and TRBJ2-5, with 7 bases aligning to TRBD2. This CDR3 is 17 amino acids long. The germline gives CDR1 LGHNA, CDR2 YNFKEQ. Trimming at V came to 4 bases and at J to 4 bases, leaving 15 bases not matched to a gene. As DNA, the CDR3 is TGTGCCAGCAGCCCGCTAAAGGGAGGGCCCTCGGGAGAGACCCAGTACTTC. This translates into CASSPLKGGPSGETQYF.

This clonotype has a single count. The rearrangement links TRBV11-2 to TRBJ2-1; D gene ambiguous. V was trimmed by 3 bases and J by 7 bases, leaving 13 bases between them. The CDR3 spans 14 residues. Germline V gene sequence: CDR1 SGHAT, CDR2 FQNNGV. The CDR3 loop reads CASSFARIGNEQFF. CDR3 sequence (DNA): TGTGCCAGCAGCTTCGCACGGATTGGGAATGAGCAGTTCTTC.